This TCR beta chain was documented in a study of monozygotic twins with inflammatory bowel disease. Blood samples of approximately 2.7 ml were drawn from every donor. Using eight separate reactions per sample, the authors generated cDNA. TCRdb re-called the 5' RACE reads; every CDR3 protein appears as one record, without DNA. In total, the table holds approximately 210,000 distinct CDR3 sequences. Sequenced material: blood. This TCR came from a human donor with ulcerative colitis or Crohn's disease, or a healthy co-twin of an affected twin (not recorded which).

CDR3 amino acids: CASSPTASNYGYTF. The chain couples TRBV5-4 to TRBJ1-2; TCRdb gives TRBD1 as the D gene, but with no DNA this cannot be confirmed. Germline V lookup: CDR1 SGHNT, CDR2 YYREEE (reference sequence). The CDR3 has 14 residues.